This T cell receptor beta chain was found in a study of blood T cells in healthy people across ages. Next came a second PCR, run for roughly 6 to 11 cycles, which used a sample-barcoded 5' primer along with a J-beta primer mix. At least 2.5 million CDR3-containing paired-end reads were obtained per sample. TCRdb re-derived calls from the 5' RACE reads in MiXCR, one entry per CDR3 protein. This sample carries approximately 770,000 distinct CDR3 sequences, roughly 60% of them seen once, and the ten largest clones take 20% to 25%. As regards this clonotype: Its antigen remains unknown.

Deletions cut 2 bases from V and 6 bases from J, with 17 bases between. The CDR3 length is 15 residues. Germline V lookup: CDR1 SGHRS, CDR2 YFSETQ. Whole-study findings and limits: Per million T cells, TCR beta diversity dropped roughly linearly as age increased. Long-lived donors carried more naive CD4+ cells and greater diversity than aged donors.

Sequencing used blood. The sequence was collected from a young man in good health. The V call is TRBV5-1, the J call TRBJ1-2; tentatively, D is TRBD1 (6 bases). CDR3: CASSFTPGHTHGYTF. In nucleotides, the CDR3 is TGCGCCAGCAGCTTCACCCCGGGACATACCCATGGCTACACCTTC. Based on the CDR3 plus reference TRBV5-1 and TRBJ1-2, the full variable domain is KAGVTQTPRYLIKTRGQQVTLSCSPISGHRSVSWYQQTPGQGLQFLFEYFSETQRNKGNFPGRFSGRQFSNSRSEMNVSTLELGDSALYLCASSFTPGHTHGYTFGSGTRLTVV.